The rows below give T cell receptor beta chains drawn from one sample of a study of shared T cell receptors in the human thymus. Libraries were prepared by immunoSEQ multiplex PCR; TCRdb keeps only in-frame clonotypes and omits some of them. The sample yields roughly 660,000 clones, around 87% seen once. The same sample was also studied in work on human thymus T cells.

Source material: thymocytes. All receptors come from a boy in the first two years of life with a congenital heart defect. Both conserved end residues are part of each CDR3. Fields, in order: CDR3 DNA, CDR3 protein, clone size, D gene, V gene, J gene. A D gene is named only where the DNA matches it firmly. Some rows have no size entry. The others give once, few or many, or a class for an expanded clone.

CDR3nt: TGTGCTAGTGGTTTCGGACTCCTGGGGCAGCCCCAGCATTTT
CDR3aa: CASGFGLLGQPQHF
abundance: once
d_gene: -
v_gene: TRBV12-5
j_gene: TRBJ1-5

CDR3nt: TGTGCCAGCGCGCCAGGGCAGGGGGGCGGAAACACCATATATTTT
CDR3aa: CASAPGQGGGNTIYF
abundance: -
d_gene: TRBD1
v_gene: TRBV28
j_gene: TRBJ1-3

CDR3nt: TGTGCCAGCAGCTTTCCCCCTAGCGGGAGTGAGACCCAGTACTTC
CDR3aa: CASSFPPSGSETQYF
abundance: -
d_gene: TRBD2
v_gene: TRBV11-3
j_gene: TRBJ2-5

CDR3nt: TGCGCCAGCAGCCAAGTTTCTGTCGGGGAGACCCAGTACTTC
CDR3aa: CASSQVSVGETQYF
abundance: -
d_gene: -
v_gene: TRBV4-1
j_gene: TRBJ2-5

CDR3nt: TGTGCCAGCAGGCCCGAGGCCTCTGGGGCCAACGTCCTGACTTTC
CDR3aa: CASRPEASGANVLTF
abundance: -
d_gene: -
v_gene: TRBV7-6
j_gene: TRBJ2-6

CDR3nt: TGCGCCAGCAGTGAACGGACTAGATCGAACACCGGGGAGCTGTTTTTT
CDR3aa: CASSERTRSNTGELFF
abundance: few
d_gene: TRBD2
v_gene: TRBV10-2
j_gene: TRBJ2-2

CDR3nt: TGCGCCAGCAGCTTGGAGCCCAGCGGGACTCGGTTCTTC
CDR3aa: CASSLEPSGTRFF
abundance: -
d_gene: TRBD2
v_gene: TRBV5-1
j_gene: TRBJ2-1

CDR3nt: TGCGCCAGCAGCTGCTCCGGGACAGGGGTTACAGATACGCAGTATTTT
CDR3aa: CASSCSGTGVTDTQYF
abundance: -
d_gene: TRBD1
v_gene: TRBV5-1
j_gene: TRBJ2-3

CDR3nt: TGTGCCAGCAGCGGCCAGACTAGCGGGAAGTACAATGAGCAGTTCTTC
CDR3aa: CASSGQTSGKYNEQFF
abundance: -
d_gene: TRBD2
v_gene: TRBV9
j_gene: TRBJ2-1

CDR3nt: TGTGCCAGCAGCAGGCGATACAGGGGAGGTTCTGGAAACACCATATATTTT
CDR3aa: CASSRRYRGGSGNTIYF
abundance: once
d_gene: TRBD1
v_gene: TRBV7-2
j_gene: TRBJ1-3

CDR3nt: TGTGCCAGCAGCTTTGCGTCTCTTTACGAGCAGTACTTC
CDR3aa: CASSFASLYEQYF
abundance: few
d_gene: -
v_gene: TRBV7-9
j_gene: TRBJ2-7

CDR3nt: TGTGCCAGCAGCTGGGCCGGGAGGCCCCAAGAGACCCAGTACTTC
CDR3aa: CASSWAGRPQETQYF
abundance: -
d_gene: TRBD2
v_gene: TRBV5-6
j_gene: TRBJ2-5

CDR3nt: TGCGCCAGCAGCCAAGATCCCCTAGCGGGAGCAAATGAGCAGTTCTTC
CDR3aa: CASSQDPLAGANEQFF
abundance: -
d_gene: TRBD2
v_gene: TRBV4-3
j_gene: TRBJ2-1

CDR3nt: TGTGCCAGTAGTCTGGACTCATCAATTTACAATGAGCAGTTCTTC
CDR3aa: CASSLDSSIYNEQFF
abundance: -
d_gene: -
v_gene: TRBV19
j_gene: TRBJ2-1

CDR3nt: TGTGCCTGGAGAACCGACAGGGATGAAAAACTGTTTTTT
CDR3aa: CAWRTDRDEKLFF
abundance: -
d_gene: TRBD1
v_gene: TRBV30
j_gene: TRBJ1-4

CDR3nt: TGTGCCACCAGCAGGGGACAGGGGACGGAGCAGTACTTC
CDR3aa: CATSRGQGTEQYF
abundance: -
d_gene: TRBD1
v_gene: TRBV15
j_gene: TRBJ2-7

CDR3nt: TGTGCCACCAGCAGAGAGTTAGCAGTCTCCTACAATGAGCAGTTCTTC
CDR3aa: CATSRELAVSYNEQFF
abundance: -
d_gene: -
v_gene: TRBV15
j_gene: TRBJ2-1

CDR3nt: TGTGCCAGCAGCAACCTCACCTCACTAGAGAGCAATGAGCAGTTCTTC
CDR3aa: CASSNLTSLESNEQFF
abundance: -
d_gene: -
v_gene: TRBV9
j_gene: TRBJ2-1

CDR3nt: TGTGCCAGCAGCCAAGGCTGGACAGGGGCGTCAATGCTTATCAATCAGCCCCAGCATTTT
CDR3aa: CASSQGWTGASMLINQPQHF
abundance: -
d_gene: TRBD1
v_gene: TRBV4-2
j_gene: TRBJ1-5

CDR3nt: TGCGCCAGCAGCCCAGGGACAGGGGACCCCTACGAGCAGTACTTC
CDR3aa: CASSPGTGDPYEQYF
abundance: once
d_gene: TRBD1
v_gene: TRBV5-1
j_gene: TRBJ2-7

CDR3nt: TGTGCCATCAGTGATGTCGGGGGGATTCAGCCCCAGCATTTT
CDR3aa: CAISDVGGIQPQHF
abundance: -
d_gene: -
v_gene: TRBV10-3
j_gene: TRBJ1-5

CDR3nt: TGTGCCAGCAGCCTAACCGGGACAGGGGGCAACGAGCAGTACTTC
CDR3aa: CASSLTGTGGNEQYF
abundance: -
d_gene: TRBD1
v_gene: TRBV4-2
j_gene: TRBJ2-7

CDR3nt: TGTGCCAGCAGCTTAGTTGCGGGAGCCTACGAGCAGTACTTC
CDR3aa: CASSLVAGAYEQYF
abundance: once
d_gene: TRBD2
v_gene: TRBV11-2
j_gene: TRBJ2-7

CDR3nt: TGTGCCAGCAGTTTTGGAGGGGGCGATCAGCCCCAGCATTTT
CDR3aa: CASSFGGGDQPQHF
abundance: -
d_gene: TRBD1
v_gene: TRBV27
j_gene: TRBJ1-5

CDR3nt: TGTGCCAGCAGCCCGACAGTTCACTATGGCTACACCTTC
CDR3aa: CASSPTVHYGYTF
abundance: -
d_gene: -
v_gene: TRBV5-5
j_gene: TRBJ1-2

CDR3nt: TGTGCCAGCAGTTACTCGATTCGCGGGAGCTCCTACGAGCAGTACTTC
CDR3aa: CASSYSIRGSSYEQYF
abundance: once
d_gene: TRBD2
v_gene: TRBV6-5
j_gene: TRBJ2-7